The rows below give T cell receptor beta chains drawn from one sample of a study of CD8 T cells in Susac syndrome. TCRdb passed the immunoSEQ multiplex PCR reads through MiXCR, listing each CDR3 protein once. This table holds some 60,000 distinct CDR3 sequences, about 92% found once. Sequences were obtained from CD8+ T cells from PBMCs. These receptors all stem from a human donor in good health. Both conserved end residues are part of each CDR3. D genes are given only for firm matches. Part of the rows lack a size; the others show once, few, many or a class for expanded clones.

cdr3_nt	cdr3_aa	cdr3_length	j_call	v_call	clone_size	d_call
TGTGCCAGCAGTCCCGAGGCGGGCGGGGGGAACACAGATACGCAGTATTTT	CASSPEAGGGNTDTQYF	17	TRBJ2-3	TRBV27	once	TRBD2
TGTGCCAGCAGCCCCGGTGGGGGGCTCACAGATACGCAGTATTTT	CASSPGGGLTDTQYF	15	TRBJ2-3	TRBV3-1	NA	NA
TGTGCCAGCAGTGAGGGTTCTTACGAGCAGTACTTC	CASSEGSYEQYF	12	TRBJ2-7	TRBV12-3/TRBV12-4	NA	NA
TGTGCCAGCAGCCCCGGGACGGGGGGCGCGATTCGAGAGACCCAGTACTTC	CASSPGTGGAIRETQYF	17	TRBJ2-5	TRBV6-2/TRBV6-3	NA	NA
TGTGCCAGCAGGGATTACGACGCGAACACCGGGGAGCTGTTTTTT	CASRDYDANTGELFF	15	TRBJ2-2	TRBV7-2	NA	NA
TGTGCCAGCAGCCAGAGGGACAGCCCAGGTCAGCCCCAGCATTTT	CASSQRDSPGQPQHF	15	TRBJ1-5	TRBV7-9	once	TRBD1
TGCGCCAGCAGCCCACGGACGGGAGGTCGGTTCGAGCAGTACTTC	CASSPRTGGRFEQYF	15	TRBJ2-7	TRBV5-1	NA	TRBD2
TGTGCCACCCCCACCTCGTCTACCGGGACAGGGGCTGTCGATGAGCAGTTCTTC	CATPTSSTGTGAVDEQFF	18	TRBJ2-1	TRBV7-9	once	TRBD1
TGTGCCAGCAGTTCCAGTAACTTTGGACGGCCTGGCTTT	CASSSSNFGRPGF	13	TRBJ1-1	TRBV28	NA	NA
TGTGCTAGTGGTGCCCCGGGGGACCCACGAAGCTCCTATAATTCACCCCTCCACTTT	CASGAPGDPRSSYNSPLHF	19	TRBJ1-6	TRBV12-5	NA	NA
TGCGCCAGCAGCCAAGCGTCTAGCGGCCTCTACGAGCAGTACTTC	CASSQASSGLYEQYF	15	TRBJ2-7	TRBV4-1	NA	TRBD2
TGTGCCAGCACGTATCGGGCTGGTAATTCACCCCTCCACTTT	CASTYRAGNSPLHF	14	TRBJ1-6	TRBV27	NA	NA
TGTGCCAGCAGCTTAGGCCGGGGGGGGGCAGATACGCAGTATTTT	CASSLGRGGADTQYF	15	TRBJ2-3	TRBV7-8	NA	TRBD2
TGTGCCAGCAGTTTCCTAGCGGGGGGCACAGATACGCAGTATTTT	CASSFLAGGTDTQYF	15	TRBJ2-3	TRBV6-5	NA	TRBD2
TGTGCCTGGAGTGTACTACGGACAGCCGGAGAATACGAGCAGTACTTC	CAWSVLRTAGEYEQYF	16	TRBJ2-7	TRBV30	NA	NA
TGTGCCAGCAGCTTAGCTGGGGCCAACGTCCTGACTTTC	CASSLAGANVLTF	13	TRBJ2-6	TRBV7-3	NA	NA
TGTGCCTGGAGTCGGGGCAGGAGCTCCTACAATGAGCAGTTCTTC	CAWSRGRSSYNEQFF	15	TRBJ2-1	TRBV30	NA	NA
TGTGCCAGCAGCCCATTTATTCAGAGGCAAGAGACCCAGTACTTC	CASSPFIQRQETQYF	15	TRBJ2-5	TRBV12-3/TRBV12-4	NA	NA